This passage covers 24 T cell receptor beta chains from one sample sequenced in a study of T-cell reconstitution after alpha-beta-depleted transplantation in children. Construction of the TCRbeta library involved unique molecular identifiers. In TCRdb, the PCR reads were re-called with MiXCR into one record per CDR3 protein. The data hold approximately 250,000 distinct CDR3 sequences, with 9% to 10% observed a single time. Sequences were derived from PBMCs from the stem cell graft donor, sampled from the stem cell graft. Receptors originate from a human donor who donated a stem cell graft to a child with SCID.

This clonotype has a count of ten or more. V gene TRBV5-4 combines with J gene TRBJ1-2; TRBD1 matches at 12 bases. In germline, CDR1 is SGHNT, CDR2 YYREEE (reference sequence). V lost 4 bases, J lost 4 bases, and 8 bases stayed unmatched. The CDR3 length is 16 residues. CDR3 nucleotides: TGTGCCAGCAGCCGACCCCCGGGACAGGGGGCCTATGGCTACACCTTC. Encoded protein: CASSRPPGQGAYGYTF.

The chain links TRBV4-1 to TRBJ2-3, with 10 bases aligning to TRBD2. The CDR3 runs to 15 residues. Unmatched junction bases numbered 4, after V lost 4 bases and J lost 3 bases. Germline loops: CDR1 MGHRA, CDR2 YSYEKL. The CDR3 nucleotides are TGCGCCAGCAGCCCTCAGCGGGGGGGAACAGATACGCAGTATTTT. It yields the protein CASSPQRGGTDTQYF.

This clonotype was recorded many times. The chain employs TRBV7-9 and TRBJ1-2; D not certain. Germline V gene sequence: CDR1 SEHNR, CDR2 FQNEAQ (reference sequence). The CDR3 has 11 amino acids. V was clipped by 3 bases and J by 3 bases, with 2 bases between them. The CDR3 bases are TGTGCCAGCAGCTTCGACTATGGCTACACCTTC. Translated, it gives CASSFDYGYTF. The variable domain in full, with the rest retrieved from reference TRBV7-9 and TRBJ1-2, is DTGVSQNPRHKITKRGQNVTFRCDPISEHNRLYWYRQTLGQGPEFLTYFQNEAQLEKSRLLSDRFSAERPKGSFSTLEIQRTEQGDSAMYLCASSFDYGYTFGSGTRLTVV.

This clonotype was counted many times. The rearrangement joins TRBV7-2 to TRBJ2-5, with TRBD2 matching over 7 bases. The CDR3 is made up of 14 amino acids. With 3 bases clipped from V and 1 base from J, the junction kept 2 bases outside the gene matches. The germline V gene has CDR1 SGHTA and CDR2 FQGNSA. The chain's CDR3 is CASSFGTTQETQYF. The CDR3 DNA is TGTGCCAGCAGCTTCGGGACTACCCAAGAGACCCAGTACTTC. Complete variable domain (other parts from reference TRBV7-2 and TRBJ2-5): GAGVSQSPSNKVTEKGKDVELRCDPISGHTALYWYRQSLGQGLEFLIYFQGNSAPDKSGLPSDRFSAERTGGSVSTLTIQRTQQEDSAVYLCASSFGTTQETQYFGPGTRLLVL.

The rearrangement links TRBV5-8 to TRBJ2-3; D may be TRBD1 (5 bases). Trimming cost V 2 bases and J 3 bases, with 10 bases left between them. The CDR3 is 14 amino acids. CDR1 SGHTS and CDR2 YDEGEE come from the germline V gene. DNA for the CDR3: TGTGCCAGCAGCTTCCAACCAGGGACAGATACGCAGTATTTT. It specifies CASSFQPGTDTQYF. Together with reference TRBV5-8 and TRBJ2-3, the CDR3 gives the full variable domain: EAGVTQSPTHLIKTRGQQATLRCSPISGHTSVYWYQQALGLGLQFLLWYDEGEERNRGNFPPRFSGRQFPNYSSELNVNALELEDSALYLCASSFQPGTDTQYFGPGTRLTVL.

Concerning this clonotype: The junction departs from the called germline gene at one end, perhaps through a read error. The rearrangement links TRBV4-3 to TRBJ1-2, with a possible D match to TRBD1 (5 bases). This CDR3 comprises 14 residues. Germline CDR1 LGHNA, CDR2 YSLEER. DNA of the CDR3: TGCCCCAGCAGCCACCCCGGGCAGGGAGCCGGCTACACCTTC. Translating gives CPSSHPGQGAGYTF.

This clonotype was recorded many times. The chain couples TRBV12-3 or TRBV12-4 to TRBJ1-1; possible D gene TRBD1, 6 bases. V was cut by 5 bases and J by 3 bases, with 13 bases left in between. This CDR3 comprises 14 residues. CDR3 amino acids: CASSLQGYDTEAFF. CDR3 coding DNA: TGTGCCAGCAGTCTTCAGGGGTACGACACTGAAGCTTTCTTT.

The sample holds many counts of this clonotype. The chain uses TRBV27 and TRBJ1-1; D is undetermined. CDR1 MNHEY and CDR2 SMNVEV come from the germline V gene (reference sequence). The CDR3 is made up of 14 amino acids. Deletions cut 3 bases from V and 5 bases from J, with 13 bases between. CDR3 nucleotide sequence: TGTGCCAGCAGTTTGGGGAGAGAAGGGACTGAAGCTTTCTTT. It codes for CASSLGREGTEAFF.

This clonotype has at least ten counts. The gene calls are TRBV5-1 and TRBJ2-2; D may match TRBD1 or TRBD2 (6 bases each). The germline CDR1 and CDR2 sequences are SGHRS and YFSETQ. V lost 5 bases, J lost 6 bases, and 14 bases lay in between. This CDR3 contains 14 residues. The CDR3 DNA is TGCGCCAGCAGTGGGGGGCTTTCCTCCGGGGAGCTGTTTTTT. Protein: CASSGGLSSGELFF.

This clonotype was observed many times. CDR3 coding DNA: TGCAGTGCTAGTTGGCGGGGTCGAGATACGCAGTATTTT. Protein product: CSASWRGRDTQYF. V is TRBV20-1 and J is TRBJ2-3, with D possibly being TRBD2 (6 bases). The CDR3 length is 13 residues. Between the trimmed V and J ends, which lost 3 bases and 5 bases, there was a span of 12 bases. The V gene's germline CDR1 is DFQATT and CDR2 SNEGSKA (reference sequence).

This clonotype was seen ten or more times. The chain couples TRBV7-8 to TRBJ1-5; D unresolved. The CDR3 runs 19 residues. The V end lost 0 bases, the J end lost 0 bases, and 18 bases lay between the germline ends. Germline loops: CDR1 SGHVS, CDR2 FQNEAQ. CDR3 coding DNA: TGTGCCAGCAGCTTAGCTCCCACTATAGCAGAGTATAGCAATCAGCCCCAGCATTTT. It translates to CASSLAPTIAEYSNQPQHF.

This clonotype has a count of ten or more. CDR3 protein: CSARDQGFRDRGAFF. In DNA form, the CDR3 reads TGCAGTGCTAGAGATCAGGGTTTTAGGGACAGGGGTGCTTTCTTT. V is TRBV20-1 and J is TRBJ1-1; 10 bases line up with TRBD1. The CDR3 sequence is 15 residues long. V trimming: 0 bases; J trimming: 11 bases; junction bases outside the gene matches: 12. Germline lookup yields CDR1 DFQATT and CDR2 SNEGSKA (reference sequence).

This clonotype showed up many times. The CDR3 DNA reads as TGTGCCAGCTCACCCGTGCAGGGGCCGGCCTCTGGAAACACCATATATTTT. Translation gives CASSPVQGPASGNTIYF. The J gene is TRBJ1-3, the V gene TRBV18, with D perhaps matching TRBD1 (6 bases). The germline gives CDR1 KGHSH, CDR2 LQKENI. The CDR3 covers 17 residues. V gave up 3 bases and J gave up 0 bases, with 15 bases separating them.

This clonotype was found many times. This chain connects TRBV7-6 to TRBJ2-7; D may be TRBD1 (8 bases). This CDR3 comprises 15 residues. V lost 4 bases to trimming and J lost 6 bases, with 19 bases between them. Germline V gene sequence: CDR1 SGHVS, CDR2 FNYEAQ. This chain's CDR3 is CASSSSGTGSLEQYF. The CDR3 DNA follows: TGTGCCAGCAGCTCGAGCGGGACAGGTTCTCTCGAGCAGTACTTC.

This clonotype was recorded only once. The V gene is TRBV7-9, the J gene TRBJ2-7; 10 bases are a match to TRBD1. CDR3 length: 15 amino acids. After removal of 6 bases from V and 6 bases from J, the junction contained 11 bases not matched to a gene. CDR1 and CDR2 (germline): SEHNR, FQNEAQ (reference sequence). The CDR3 bases are TGTGCCAGCAGTCTTGGACAGGGGGAGTTTGTCGAGCAGTACTTC. Translating gives CASSLGQGEFVEQYF.

The sample holds a few counts of this clonotype. This sequence joins TRBV18 and TRBJ1-4; no clear D. V was shortened by 6 bases and J by 6 bases, with 8 bases between the two germline ends. Germline V gene data show CDR1 as KGHSH and CDR2 as LQKENI. This CDR3 region has 12 residues. In DNA form, the CDR3 reads TGTGCCAGCTCCCGGACGGATGAAAAACTGTTTTTT. It encodes CASSRTDEKLFF.

This clonotype came up many times. The rearrangement links TRBV5-1 to TRBJ2-1; maybe TRBD1 (5 bases). Germline V lookup: CDR1 SGHRS, CDR2 YFSETQ. The CDR3 totals 13 residues. Deletions cut 4 bases from V and 2 bases from J, with 7 bases between. The CDR3 nucleotides read TGCGCCAGCAGCCAGGGCCCCTACAATGAGCAGTTCTTC. It specifies CASSQGPYNEQFF.

V and J are TRBV4-1 and TRBJ2-3; TRBD2 matches at 9 bases. The V segment lost 4 bases and the J segment 6 bases; nucleotides outside the gene matches: 11. CDR1 and CDR2 from the germline V gene are MGHRA and YSYEKL. This CDR3 has 16 residues. The chain's CDR3 is CASSRMTSGSHDTQYF. Here the CDR3 DNA reads TGCGCCAGCAGCCGCATGACTAGCGGTTCCCACGATACGCAGTATTTT.

This clonotype was seen repeatedly, ten times or more. The chain carries TRBV20-1 and TRBJ2-3, with TRBD2 identical over 11 bases. This CDR3 spans 16 amino acids. V shed 1 base and J 2 bases; nucleotides not matched to a gene: 5. Germline CDR1 is DFQATT and CDR2 is SNEGSKA (reference sequence). CDR3 DNA sequence: TGCAGTGCTAGAGGAATTAGCGGGGGGGACACAGATACGCAGTATTTT. Translation: CSARGISGGDTDTQYF.

This clonotype came up many times. One junction end does not reproduce the germline sequence, and a read error may be involved. The V gene is TRBV11-3, the J gene TRBJ2-4; D is undetermined. Per germline, CDR1 SGHNT and CDR2 YENEEA. The CDR3 loop spans 13 amino acids. This CDR3 reads CASSLDTKNIQYF. For the CDR3, the DNA is TGTGCCAGCAGCCTAGACACCAAAAACATTCAGTACTTC.

This clonotype occurred many times. The chain recombines TRBV20-1 with TRBJ1-4; the D gene is possibly TRBD1 (6 bases). This CDR3 is 14 amino acids long. CDR1 is DFQATT and CDR2 is SNEGSKA in the germline V gene (reference sequence). Trimming took 2 bases from V and 4 from J, leaving 11 bases between them. DNA for the CDR3: TGCAGTGCTAGACCCGGACAGTATAATGAAAAACTGTTTTTT. It encodes CSARPGQYNEKLFF.

In its sample, this clonotype was seen many times. J is TRBJ1-3 and V is TRBV6-2 or TRBV6-3; no reliable D call. This CDR3 has 14 amino acids. CDR1 and CDR2 from the germline V gene are MNHEY and SVGEGT. V dropped 7 bases and J dropped 3 bases, with 13 bases sitting between them. The CDR3 DNA reads as TGTGCCAGCACCACAAGAGGTATTGGAAACACCATATATTTT. Translation gives CASTTRGIGNTIYF.

This clonotype was counted ten times or more. The rearrangement links TRBV28 to TRBJ1-1; no clear D gene. CDR1 and CDR2 (germline): MDHEN, SYDVKM. Trimming pared 3 bases from V and 6 bases from J, leaving 8 bases between. The CDR3 loop spans 12 amino acids. CDR3 DNA: TGTGCCAGCAGTTTTACGAAGCCTGAAGCTTTCTTT. Protein: CASSFTKPEAFF.

This clonotype was observed at least ten times. J is TRBJ1-5 and V is TRBV7-6; D not resolved. Germline V gene data show CDR1 as SGHVS and CDR2 as FNYEAQ. CDR3 size: 12 residues. The germline V and J ends were trimmed by 3 bases and 5 bases, with 5 bases remaining between them. In nucleotides, the CDR3 is TGTGCCAGCAGCTTCAAGGATCAGCCCCAGCATTTT. Translated: CASSFKDQPQHF.